Listed below are T cell receptor beta chains from one sample, sequenced in a study of T cell changes during pregnancy in multiple sclerosis. Produced via immunoSEQ multiplex PCR; TCRdb's table is partial and in-frame only. The table records tens of thousands of clones, 91% of them present only once. The sequencing here drew on CD4+ T cells from peripheral blood mononuclear cells, taken in the third trimester of pregnancy. These receptors were taken from a female donor in good health, enrolled as a control in a pregnancy study. Each CDR3 is given with its conserved first and last residue. Not every row has a clone size; where given, it reads once, few, many or a size class.

V gene	J gene	clone size	CDR3 protein
TRBV9	TRBJ2-1	once	CASSVGTSVGQFF
TRBV6-6	TRBJ2-5	.	CASRLAGGTVKYF
TRBV19	TRBJ2-7	once	CASNNGEGTYEQYF
TRBV19	TRBJ1-2	.	CASSIGQGNYGYTF
TRBV4-3	TRBJ1-6	.	CASSQVTGSDSPLHF
TRBV7-2	TRBJ2-4	.	CASSLGPGGRRAKNIQYF
TRBV27	TRBJ1-5	.	CASGEQGINQPQHF
TRBV29-1	TRBJ2-3	.	CSVEKGPRGRDTQYF
TRBV10-3	TRBJ1-1	.	CAITDGRNLGPNTEAFF
TRBV7-6	TRBJ2-1	.	CASSLGRAGNNEQFF
TRBV2	TRBJ1-2	once	CASSDLGTYGYTF
TRBV6-1	TRBJ1-2	.	CASSAGQAIYGYTF
TRBV11-1	TRBJ1-1	few	CASSEKRLAGTEAFF
TRBV7-2	TRBJ1-2	.	CASSQPQTGSVGGYTF
TRBV15	TRBJ1-1	.	CATSREAQRNTEAFF
TRBV4-3	TRBJ1-1	.	CASSQDGGTEAFF
TRBV7-2	TRBJ2-2	.	CASSLATSTGELFF
TRBV7-8	TRBJ2-1	.	CASSLVGLAESNEQFF
TRBV13	TRBJ2-1	.	CASRRAGLVNEQFF
TRBV30	TRBJ1-6	.	CAWSELGNSPLHF
TRBV5-8	TRBJ1-4	.	CASSRGEGNEKLFF
TRBV7-2	TRBJ1-3	.	CASSLMGHSGNTIYF
TRBV15	TRBJ1-1	.	CATSREGRATEAFF
TRBV13	TRBJ1-1	.	CASSLAAPSGNTEAFF
TRBV7-2	TRBJ2-1	.	CASSLILAGGREQFF
TRBV5-1	TRBJ2-1	once	CASSPGVRSGGAGEQFF
TRBV5-4	TRBJ2-3	.	CASSFGGGELTDTQYF
TRBV5-4	TRBJ2-3	once	CASSLGGNWRDTDTQYF
TRBV4-2	TRBJ1-5	.	CASSQDRGGGQPQHF